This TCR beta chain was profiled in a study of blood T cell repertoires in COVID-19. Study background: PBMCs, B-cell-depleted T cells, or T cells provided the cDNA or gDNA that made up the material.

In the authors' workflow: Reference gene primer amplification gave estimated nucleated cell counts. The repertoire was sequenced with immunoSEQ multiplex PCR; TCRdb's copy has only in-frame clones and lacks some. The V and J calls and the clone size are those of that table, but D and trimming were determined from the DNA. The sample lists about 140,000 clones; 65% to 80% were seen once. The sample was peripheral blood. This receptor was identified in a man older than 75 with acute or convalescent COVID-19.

CDR3 DNA: TGTGCCAGCTCACCTAACCCAGGGGGGAGTACGCAGTATTTT. It is translated as CASSPNPGGSTQYF. V and J are TRBV18 and TRBJ2-3; tentative D call: TRBD1 (7 bases). V lost 3 bases to trimming and J lost 8 bases, with 15 bases between them. Germline values: CDR1 KGHSH, CDR2 LQKENI. The length of the CDR3 is 14 residues.